Following are 5 T cell receptor beta chains from one sample sequenced in a study of blood T cells in healthy people across ages. Next came a second PCR, run for roughly 7 to 12 cycles, which used a sample-barcoded 5' primer along with a J-beta primer mix. Using its own MiXCR run on the 5' RACE reads, TCRdb lists one record per CDR3 protein. This sample has roughly 1,100,000 distinct CDR3 sequences; under 30% occur once, and the top ten carry around 0.75%. The same sample was also studied in work on T cells of mothers and their children.

Sequenced sample: blood. The origin of the receptors is a girl aged 2 to 10 in good health.

The V call is TRBV5-1, the J call TRBJ1-1, with 8 positions matching TRBD1. V shed 0 bases, J shed 3 bases, and the junction held 7 bases outside the gene matches. Germline values: CDR1 SGHRS, CDR2 YFSETQ. CDR3 length: 16 amino acids. The CDR3 is CASSLAAGGMDTEAFF. The DNA for the CDR3 is TGCGCCAGCAGCTTGGCGGCAGGGGGCATGGACACTGAAGCTTTCTTT.

This clonotype was observed a few times. The CDR3 DNA follows: TGTGCCAGCAGCGTAGATAGGGCTAGCGGGAGACAGTACTTC. Translated, it gives CASSVDRASGRQYF. V usage is TRBV9 and J usage is TRBJ2-4; the match to TRBD2 covers 10 bases. With 0 bases clipped from V and 13 bases from J, the junction kept 7 bases outside the gene matches. The CDR3 has 14 amino acids. CDR1 is SGDLS, CDR2 YYNGEE, per germline. The variable domain in full, with the rest retrieved from reference TRBV9 and TRBJ2-4, is DSGVTQTPKHLITATGQRVTLRCSPRSGDLSVYWYQQSLDQGLQFLIQYYNGEERAKGNILERFSAQQFPDLHSELNLSSLELGDSALYFCASSVDRASGRQYFGAGTRLSVL.

V gene TRBV9 combines with J gene TRBJ2-1; 8 nucleotides agree with TRBD1. This CDR3 has 14 residues. In germline, CDR1 is SGDLS, CDR2 YYNGEE. V dropped 0 bases and J dropped 9; count of bases not matched to a gene: 5. The CDR3 nucleotides read TGTGCCAGCAGCGTAGAGACAGGGGCAAGTGAGCAGTTCTTC. Protein: CASSVETGASEQFF.

This clonotype turned up a few times. The chain employs TRBV29-1 and TRBJ2-7; TRBD2 matches 7 bases. The CDR3 extends over 14 amino acids. Per germline, CDR1 SQVTM and CDR2 ANQGSEA. V dropped 2 bases and J dropped 7; count of bases not matched to a gene: 11. CDR3 region: CSVEQAGDAHEQYF. The DNA of the CDR3 is TGCAGCGTTGAACAGGCGGGAGACGCCCATGAGCAGTACTTC.

The chain links TRBV6-2 or TRBV6-3 to TRBJ1-6; D remains unclear. Trimming stripped 6 bases from V and 9 bases from J, with 18 bases between. Germline V gene data show CDR1 as MNHEY and CDR2 as SVGEGT. The length of the CDR3 is 15 residues. Written as DNA, the CDR3 is TGTGCCAGCAGAGACGACCTGAGAGGGAGTTCACCCCTCCACTTT. Amino acids: CASRDDLRGSSPLHF.